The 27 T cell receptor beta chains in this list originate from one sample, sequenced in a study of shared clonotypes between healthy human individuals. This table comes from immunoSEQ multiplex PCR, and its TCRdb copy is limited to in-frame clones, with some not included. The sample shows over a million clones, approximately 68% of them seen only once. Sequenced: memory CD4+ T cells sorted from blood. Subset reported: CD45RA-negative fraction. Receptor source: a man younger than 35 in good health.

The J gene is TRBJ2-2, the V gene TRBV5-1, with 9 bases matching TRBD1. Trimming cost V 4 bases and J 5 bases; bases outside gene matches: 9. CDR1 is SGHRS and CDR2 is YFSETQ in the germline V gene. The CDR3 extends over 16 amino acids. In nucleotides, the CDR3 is TGCGCCAGCAGCGGGCCGGGACAGGGAAGGACCGGGGAGCTGTTTTTT. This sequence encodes CASSGPGQGRTGELFF.

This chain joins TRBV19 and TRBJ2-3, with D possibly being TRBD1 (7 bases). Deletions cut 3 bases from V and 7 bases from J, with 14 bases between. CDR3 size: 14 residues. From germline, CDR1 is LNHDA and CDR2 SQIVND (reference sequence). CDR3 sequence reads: CASSIWTGGNTQYF. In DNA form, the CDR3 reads TGTGCCAGTAGTATTTGGACAGGAGGGAATACGCAGTATTTT.

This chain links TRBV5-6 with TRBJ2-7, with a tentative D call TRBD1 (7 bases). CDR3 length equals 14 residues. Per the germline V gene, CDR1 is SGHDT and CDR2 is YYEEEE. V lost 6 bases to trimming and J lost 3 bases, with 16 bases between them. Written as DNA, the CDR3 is TGTGCCAGCAACAAGGACAGGAGGGGCTACGAGCAGTACTTC. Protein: CASNKDRRGYEQYF.

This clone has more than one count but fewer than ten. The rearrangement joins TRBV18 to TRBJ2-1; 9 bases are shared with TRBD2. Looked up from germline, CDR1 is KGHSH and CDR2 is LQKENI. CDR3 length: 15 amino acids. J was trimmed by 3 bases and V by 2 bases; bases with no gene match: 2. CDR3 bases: TGTGCCAGCTCACCAGGCGGGGGGGTCTACAATGAGCAGTTCTTC. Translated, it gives CASSPGGGVYNEQFF.

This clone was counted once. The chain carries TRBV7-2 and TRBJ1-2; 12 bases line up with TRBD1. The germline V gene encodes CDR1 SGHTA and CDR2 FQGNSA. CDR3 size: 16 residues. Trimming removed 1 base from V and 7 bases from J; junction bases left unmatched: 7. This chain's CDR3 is CASSLDGGQGAGGYTF. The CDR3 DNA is TGTGCCAGCAGCTTAGATGGGGGACAGGGGGCTGGTGGCTACACCTTC.

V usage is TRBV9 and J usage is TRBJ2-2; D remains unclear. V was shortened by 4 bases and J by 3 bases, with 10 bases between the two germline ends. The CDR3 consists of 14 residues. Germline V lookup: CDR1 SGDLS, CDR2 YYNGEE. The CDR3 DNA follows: TGTGCCAGCAGCCTGGGCCCCGACACCGGGGAGCTGTTTTTT. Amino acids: CASSLGPDTGELFF.

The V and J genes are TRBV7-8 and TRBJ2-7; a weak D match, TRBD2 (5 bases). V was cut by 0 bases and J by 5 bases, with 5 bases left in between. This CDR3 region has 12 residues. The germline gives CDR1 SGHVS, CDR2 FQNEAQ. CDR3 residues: CASSLAGDEQYF. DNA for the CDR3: TGTGCCAGCAGCTTAGCCGGGGACGAGCAGTACTTC.

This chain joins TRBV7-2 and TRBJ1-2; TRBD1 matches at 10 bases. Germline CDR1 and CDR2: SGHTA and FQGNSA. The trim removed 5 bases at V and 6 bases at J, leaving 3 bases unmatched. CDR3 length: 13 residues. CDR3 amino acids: CASSMGQGHGYTF. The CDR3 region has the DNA TGTGCCAGCAGCATGGGACAGGGGCATGGCTACACCTTC.

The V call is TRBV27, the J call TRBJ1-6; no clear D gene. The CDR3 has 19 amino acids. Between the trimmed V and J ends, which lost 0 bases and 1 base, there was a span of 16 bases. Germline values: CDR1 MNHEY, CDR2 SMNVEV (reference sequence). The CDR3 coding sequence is TGTGCCAGCAGTTTATCGCGGCAGGAGCTCGGGTCCTATAATTCACCCCTCCACTTT. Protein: CASSLSRQELGSYNSPLHF.

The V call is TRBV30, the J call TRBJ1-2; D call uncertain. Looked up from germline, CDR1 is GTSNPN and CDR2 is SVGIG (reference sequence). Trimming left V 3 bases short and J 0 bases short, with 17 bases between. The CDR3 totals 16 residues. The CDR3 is CAWSDVRSASNYGYTF. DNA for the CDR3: TGTGCCTGGAGCGATGTACGATCAGCCTCTAACTATGGCTACACCTTC.

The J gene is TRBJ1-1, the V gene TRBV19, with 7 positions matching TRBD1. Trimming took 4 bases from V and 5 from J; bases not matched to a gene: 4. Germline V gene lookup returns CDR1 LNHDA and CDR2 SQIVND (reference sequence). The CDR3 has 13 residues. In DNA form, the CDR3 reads TGTGCCAGTAGTAACACAGGGGTGACTGAAGCTTTCTTT. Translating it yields CASSNTGVTEAFF.

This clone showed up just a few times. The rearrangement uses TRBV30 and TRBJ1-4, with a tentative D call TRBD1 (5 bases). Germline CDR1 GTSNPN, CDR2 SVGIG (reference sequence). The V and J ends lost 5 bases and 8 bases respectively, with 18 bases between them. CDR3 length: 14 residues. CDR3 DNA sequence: TGTGCCTGGGTGCCTGACGGGACTCGGGAAAAACTGTTTTTT. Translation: CAWVPDGTREKLFF.

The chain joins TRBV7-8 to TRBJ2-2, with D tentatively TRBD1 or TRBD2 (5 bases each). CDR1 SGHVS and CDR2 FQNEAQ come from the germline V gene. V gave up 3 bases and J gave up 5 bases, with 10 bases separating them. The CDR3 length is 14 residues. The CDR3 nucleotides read TGTGCCAGCAGCTTTCCGGGGCGTACCGGGGAGCTGTTTTTT. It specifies CASSFPGRTGELFF.

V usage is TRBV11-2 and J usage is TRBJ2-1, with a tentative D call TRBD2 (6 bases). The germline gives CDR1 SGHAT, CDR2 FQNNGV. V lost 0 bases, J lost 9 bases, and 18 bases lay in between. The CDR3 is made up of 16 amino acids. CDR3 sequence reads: CASSLDGRTGLTEQFF. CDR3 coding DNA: TGTGCCAGCAGCTTAGATGGGAGGACCGGACTAACTGAGCAGTTCTTC.

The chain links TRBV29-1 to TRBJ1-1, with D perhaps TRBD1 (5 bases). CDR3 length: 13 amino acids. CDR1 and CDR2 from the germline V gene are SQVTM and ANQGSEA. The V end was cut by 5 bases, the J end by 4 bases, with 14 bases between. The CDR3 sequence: CSVTPRGSTEAFF. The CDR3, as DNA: TGCAGCGTTACCCCACGGGGGTCCACTGAAGCTTTCTTT.

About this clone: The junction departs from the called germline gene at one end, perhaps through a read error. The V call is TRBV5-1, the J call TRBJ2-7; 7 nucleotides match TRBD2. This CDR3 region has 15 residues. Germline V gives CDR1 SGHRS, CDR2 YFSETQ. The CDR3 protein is CASTLGGIGSYEQYF. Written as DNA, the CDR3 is TGCGCCAGCACCTTGGGGGGGATCGGCTCCTACGAGCAGTACTTC.

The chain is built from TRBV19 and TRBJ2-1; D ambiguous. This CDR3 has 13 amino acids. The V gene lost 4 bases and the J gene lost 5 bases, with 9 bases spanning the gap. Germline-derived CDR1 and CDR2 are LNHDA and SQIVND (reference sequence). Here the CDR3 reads CASSTRTNNEQFF. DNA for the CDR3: TGTGCCAGTAGTACCCGGACCAACAATGAGCAGTTCTTC.

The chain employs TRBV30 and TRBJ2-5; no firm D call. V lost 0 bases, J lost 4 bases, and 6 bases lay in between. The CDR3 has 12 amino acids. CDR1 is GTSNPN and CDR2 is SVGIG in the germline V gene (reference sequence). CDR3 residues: CAWSVKGETQYF. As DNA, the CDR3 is TGTGCCTGGAGTGTAAAAGGAGAGACCCAGTACTTC.

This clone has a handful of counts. DNA for the CDR3: TGTGCCAGCAGTAACAGGGTAGGGCTGGACTATGGCTACACCTTC. Translation gives CASSNRVGLDYGYTF. The chain combines TRBV28 with TRBJ1-2; D might be TRBD1 (6 bases). The CDR3 has 15 amino acids. V was pared by 5 bases and J by 3 bases, with 16 bases between. Germline lookup yields CDR1 MDHEN and CDR2 SYDVKM.

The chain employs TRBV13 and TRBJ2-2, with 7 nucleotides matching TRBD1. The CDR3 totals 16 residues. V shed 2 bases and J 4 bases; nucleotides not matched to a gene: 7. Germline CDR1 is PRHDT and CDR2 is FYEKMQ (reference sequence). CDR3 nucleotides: TGTGCCAGCAGCTTAAGGAACAGGGGTGGCACCGGGGAGCTGTTTTTT. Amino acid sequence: CASSLRNRGGTGELFF.

The CDR3 region has the DNA TGTGCCAGCAGGCACGGAGGGACTGGAAACACCATATATTTT. Translating gives CASRHGGTGNTIYF. This chain links TRBV6-6 with TRBJ1-3, with no clear D. There are 14 residues in the CDR3. Germline values: CDR1 MNHNY, CDR2 SVGAGI (reference sequence). Trimming took off 6 bases at V and 2 bases at J, with 11 bases between the two ends.

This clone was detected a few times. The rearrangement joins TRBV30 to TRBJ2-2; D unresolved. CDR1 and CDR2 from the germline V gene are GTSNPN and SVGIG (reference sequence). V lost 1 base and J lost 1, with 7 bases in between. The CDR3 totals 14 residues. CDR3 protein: CAWSEDGNTGELFF. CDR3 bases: TGTGCCTGGAGTGAGGACGGGAACACCGGGGAGCTGTTTTTT.

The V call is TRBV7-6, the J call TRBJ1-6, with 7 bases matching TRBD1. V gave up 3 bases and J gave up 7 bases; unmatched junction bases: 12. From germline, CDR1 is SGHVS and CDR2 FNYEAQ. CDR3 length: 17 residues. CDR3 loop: CASSFLAGGALNSPLHF. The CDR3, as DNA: TGTGCCAGCAGCTTTTTGGCAGGGGGGGCATTGAATTCACCCCTCCACTTT.

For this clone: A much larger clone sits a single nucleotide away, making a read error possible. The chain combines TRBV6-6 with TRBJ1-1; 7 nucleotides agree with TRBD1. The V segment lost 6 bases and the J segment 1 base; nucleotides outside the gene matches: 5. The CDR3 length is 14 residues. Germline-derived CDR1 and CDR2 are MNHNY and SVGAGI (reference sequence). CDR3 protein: CASSPGTANTEAFF. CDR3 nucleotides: TGTGCCAGCAGCCCCGGGACAGCGAACACTGAAGCTTTCTTT.

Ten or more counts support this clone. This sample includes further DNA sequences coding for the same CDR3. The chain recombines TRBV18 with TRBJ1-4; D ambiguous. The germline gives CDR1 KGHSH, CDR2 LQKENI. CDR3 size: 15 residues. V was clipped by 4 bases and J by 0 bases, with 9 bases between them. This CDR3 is CASSRGIATNEKLFF. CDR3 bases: TGTGCCAGCTCACGTGGGATTGCAACTAATGAAAAACTGTTTTTT.

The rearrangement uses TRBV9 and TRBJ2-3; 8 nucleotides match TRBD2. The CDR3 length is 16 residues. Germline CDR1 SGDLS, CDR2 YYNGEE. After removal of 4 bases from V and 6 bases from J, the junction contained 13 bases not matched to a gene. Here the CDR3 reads CASSPRGGPRTDTQYF. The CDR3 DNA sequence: TGTGCCAGCAGCCCCCGCGGGGGGCCAAGGACGGATACGCAGTATTTT.

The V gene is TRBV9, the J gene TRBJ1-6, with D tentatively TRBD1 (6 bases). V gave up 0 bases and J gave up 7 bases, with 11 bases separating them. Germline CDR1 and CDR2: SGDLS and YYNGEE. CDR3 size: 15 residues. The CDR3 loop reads CASSVDRAGNSPLHF. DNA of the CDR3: TGTGCCAGCAGCGTAGACAGGGCAGGGAATTCACCCCTCCACTTT.